This T cell receptor (beta chain) appears in the sequencing data of a study of cytomegalovirus exposure and HLA in healthy donors. Study-wide background: The use of the same platform for the roughly 110 validation repertoires and the roughly 730 first-cohort repertoires was reported by a later analysis.

Data came from immunoSEQ multiplex PCR; TCRdb stores just in-frame clones and leaves some out. The sample contains some 240,000 clones, around 86% of which appear only once. Worth noting for this clone: The target antigen is unknown.

The CDR3 consists of 14 residues. Trimming left V 2 bases short and J 2 bases short, with 9 bases between. CDR1 MRHNA and CDR2 SNTAGT come from the germline V gene. General study results and limits: The classifier was said to identify cytomegalovirus status with high specificity and sensitivity. Most observed TCR sequences were rare, whereas some public TCRs were detected in many donors.

V is TRBV6-4 and J is TRBJ1-2, with a tentative D call TRBD1 (5 bases). This clonotype originated in a woman aged 18-30 years in good health and CMV-seropositive. The sequencing sample was made of PBMCs. The CDR3: CASSDTQANYGYTF. For the CDR3, the DNA is TGTGCCAGCAGTGACACACAGGCCAACTATGGCTACACCTTC.